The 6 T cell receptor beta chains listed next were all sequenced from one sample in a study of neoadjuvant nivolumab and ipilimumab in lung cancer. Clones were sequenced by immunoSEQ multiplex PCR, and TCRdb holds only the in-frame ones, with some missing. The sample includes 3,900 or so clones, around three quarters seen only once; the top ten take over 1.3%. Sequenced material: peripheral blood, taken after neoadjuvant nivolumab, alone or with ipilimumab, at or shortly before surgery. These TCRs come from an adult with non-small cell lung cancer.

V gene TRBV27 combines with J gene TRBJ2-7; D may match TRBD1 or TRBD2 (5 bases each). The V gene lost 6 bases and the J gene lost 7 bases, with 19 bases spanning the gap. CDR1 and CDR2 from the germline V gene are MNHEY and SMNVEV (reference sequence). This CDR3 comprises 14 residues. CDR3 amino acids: CASSNTGRIGEQYF. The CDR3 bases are TGTGCCAGCAGCAATACGGGACGGATCGGGGAGCAGTACTTC.

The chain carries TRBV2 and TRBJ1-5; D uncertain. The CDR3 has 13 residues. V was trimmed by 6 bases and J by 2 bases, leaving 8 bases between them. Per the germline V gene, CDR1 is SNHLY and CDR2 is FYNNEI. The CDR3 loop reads CASRAYGNQPQHF. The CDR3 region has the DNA TGTGCCAGCAGGGCCTACGGCAATCAGCCCCAGCATTTT.

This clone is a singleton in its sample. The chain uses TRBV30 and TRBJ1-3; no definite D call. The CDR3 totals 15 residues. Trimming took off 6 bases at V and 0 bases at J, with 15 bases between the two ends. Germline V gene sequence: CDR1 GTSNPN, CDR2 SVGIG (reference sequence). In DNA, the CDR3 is TGTGCCTGTACCACTAACAGCTTCTCTGGAAACACCATATATTTT. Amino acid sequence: CACTTNSFSGNTIYF.

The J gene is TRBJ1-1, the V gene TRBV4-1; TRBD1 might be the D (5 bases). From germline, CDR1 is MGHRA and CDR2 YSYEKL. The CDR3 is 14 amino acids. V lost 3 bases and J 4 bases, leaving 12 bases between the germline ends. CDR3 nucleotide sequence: TGCGCCAGCAGCCATACGACAGCTCTCACTGAAGCTTTCTTT. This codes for CASSHTTALTEAFF.

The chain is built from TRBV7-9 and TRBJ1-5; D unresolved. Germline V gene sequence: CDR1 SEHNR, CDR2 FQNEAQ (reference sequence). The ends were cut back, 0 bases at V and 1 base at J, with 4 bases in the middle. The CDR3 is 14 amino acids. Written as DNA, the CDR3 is TGTGCCAGCAGCTTAGCAGGGAGCAATCAGCCCCAGCATTTT. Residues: CASSLAGSNQPQHF.

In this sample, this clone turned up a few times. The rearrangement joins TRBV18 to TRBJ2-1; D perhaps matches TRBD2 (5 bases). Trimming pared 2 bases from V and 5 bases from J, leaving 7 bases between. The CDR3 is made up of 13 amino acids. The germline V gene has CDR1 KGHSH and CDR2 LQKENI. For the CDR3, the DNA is TGTGCCAGCTCACCATGGCGGGACAATGAGCAGTTCTTC. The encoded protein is CASSPWRDNEQFF.